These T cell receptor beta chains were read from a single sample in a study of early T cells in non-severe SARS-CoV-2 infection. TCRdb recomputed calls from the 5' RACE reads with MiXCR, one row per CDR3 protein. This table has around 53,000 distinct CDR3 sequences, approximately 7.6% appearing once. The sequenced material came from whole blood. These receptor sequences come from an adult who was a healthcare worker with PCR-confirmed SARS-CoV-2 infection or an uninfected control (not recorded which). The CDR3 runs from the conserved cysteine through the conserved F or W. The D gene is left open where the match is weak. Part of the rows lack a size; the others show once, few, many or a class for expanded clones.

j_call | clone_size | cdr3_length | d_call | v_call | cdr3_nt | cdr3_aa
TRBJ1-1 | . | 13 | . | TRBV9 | TGTGCCAGCAGCGTAGGGGGTAGCACTGAAGCTTTCTTT | CASSVGGSTEAFF
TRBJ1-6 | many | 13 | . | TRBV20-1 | TGCAGTGCTAGCCTCGGGAATAATTCACCCCTCCACTTT | CSASLGNNSPLHF
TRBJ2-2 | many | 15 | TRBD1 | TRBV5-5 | TGTGCCAGCAGCTTACGGACAGGGATGGACGGGGAGCTGTTTTTT | CASSLRTGMDGELFF
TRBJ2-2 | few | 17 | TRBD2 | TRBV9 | TGTGCCAGCAGCACCCCTTCAAGCGGGGGACGACGCGGGGAGCTGTTTTTT | CASSTPSSGGRRGELFF
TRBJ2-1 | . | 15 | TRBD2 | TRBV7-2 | TGTGCCAGCAGCTTAGGAGCGGGGGTCTACAATGAGCAGTTCTTC | CASSLGAGVYNEQFF
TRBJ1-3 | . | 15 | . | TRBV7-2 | TGTGCCAGCAGCTTAGGGGCCTTCTCTGGAAACACCATATATTTT | CASSLGAFSGNTIYF
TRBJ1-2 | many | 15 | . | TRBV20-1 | TGCAGTGCTAGGTTGCAGCAAGAGCCTAACTATGGCTACACCTTC | CSARLQQEPNYGYTF
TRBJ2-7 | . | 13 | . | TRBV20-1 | TGCAGTGCTAGAGAGGCAGGGGCCTACGAGCAGTACTTC | CSAREAGAYEQYF
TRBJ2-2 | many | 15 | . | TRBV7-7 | TGTGCCAGCAGTCCTATTGGGGACATCACCGGGGAGCTGTTTTTT | CASSPIGDITGELFF
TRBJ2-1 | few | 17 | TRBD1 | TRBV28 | TGTGCCAGCAGTTTCCCCGACAGGGGGATCTCCTACAATGAGCAGTTCTTC | CASSFPDRGISYNEQFF
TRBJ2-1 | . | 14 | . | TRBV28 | TGTGCCAGCGGCTGGAGGTATGGGTGGAATGAGCAGTTCTTC | CASGWRYGWNEQFF
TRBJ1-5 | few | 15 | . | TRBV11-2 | TGTGCCAGCAGCGATGATGGCAGGGCCGGTCAGCCCCAGCATTTT | CASSDDGRAGQPQHF
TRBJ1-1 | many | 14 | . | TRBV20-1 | TGCAGTGCTAGAGGGAACCCTATGAACACTGAAGCTTTCTTT | CSARGNPMNTEAFF
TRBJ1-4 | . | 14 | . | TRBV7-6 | TGTGCCAGCAGCCATAGGGGGGGTACTGAAAAACTGTTTTTT | CASSHRGGTEKLFF
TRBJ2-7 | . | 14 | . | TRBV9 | TGTGCCAGCAGCCCCCGGACAGCAGGCTACGAGCAGTACTTC | CASSPRTAGYEQYF
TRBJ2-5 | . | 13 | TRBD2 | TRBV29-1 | TGCAGCGTTCGACTAGCGGGGGGGCAGACCCAGTACTTC | CSVRLAGGQTQYF
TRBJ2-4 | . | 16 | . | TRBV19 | TGTGCCAGTAGTATAGGGCAGAACATAGCCAAAAACATTCAGTACTTC | CASSIGQNIAKNIQYF
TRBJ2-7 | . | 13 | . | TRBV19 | TGTGCCAGTAGTAATGGGTTAGCCTACGAGCAGTACTTC | CASSNGLAYEQYF
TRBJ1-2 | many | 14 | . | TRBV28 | TGTGCCAGCAGTTTTGGGAGGGCTAACTATGGCTACACCTTC | CASSFGRANYGYTF
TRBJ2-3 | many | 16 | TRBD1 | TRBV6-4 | TGTGCCAGCAGCGACTCGTCGGGACAGGGCACAGATACGCAGTATTTT | CASSDSSGQGTDTQYF
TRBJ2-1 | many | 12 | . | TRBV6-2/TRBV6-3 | TGTGCCAGCAGTTCGAACAGTGGAGAGCAGTTCTTC | CASSSNSGEQFF
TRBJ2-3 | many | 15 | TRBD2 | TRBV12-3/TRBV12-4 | TGTGCCAGCAGTTCTTGGACTAGCGGAACAGATACGCAGTATTTT | CASSSWTSGTDTQYF
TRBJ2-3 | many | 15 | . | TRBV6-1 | TGTGCCAGCAGTGATCCAGGGCTTGGAACAGATACGCAGTATTTT | CASSDPGLGTDTQYF
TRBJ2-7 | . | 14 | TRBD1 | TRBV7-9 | TGTGCCAGCAGCGATAAGACAGGGGGCGCCGAGCAGTACTTC | CASSDKTGGAEQYF
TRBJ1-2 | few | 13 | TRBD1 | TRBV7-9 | TGTGCCAGCAGCCCGACAGGGAACTATGGCTACACCTTC | CASSPTGNYGYTF
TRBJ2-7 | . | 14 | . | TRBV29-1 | TGCAGCGTTGCAACCGGGACAAGCTCCTACGAGCAGTACTTC | CSVATGTSSYEQYF
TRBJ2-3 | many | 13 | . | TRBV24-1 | TGTGCCACCAGTGACTGGGGGACAGATACGCAGTATTTT | CATSDWGTDTQYF
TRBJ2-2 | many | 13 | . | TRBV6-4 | TGTGCCAGCAGCGTCGGGGGAACCGGGGAGCTGTTTTTT | CASSVGGTGELFF
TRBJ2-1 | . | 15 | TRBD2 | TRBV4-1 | TGCGCCAGCAGCCCGCTACTAGCGGAGTACAATGAGCAGTTCTTC | CASSPLLAEYNEQFF
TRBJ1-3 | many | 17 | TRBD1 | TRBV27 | TGTGCCAGCAGTCTCCAACCCCCAGGGGGCCCTGGAAACACCATATATTTT | CASSLQPPGGPGNTIYF
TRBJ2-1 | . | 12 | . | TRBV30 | TGTGCCTGGACGAGCTCCTACAATGAGCAGTTCTTC | CAWTSSYNEQFF
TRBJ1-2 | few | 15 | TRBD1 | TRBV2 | TGTGCCAGCAGTGAGGGGACAGGCCTGACCTATGGCTACACCTTC | CASSEGTGLTYGYTF